This TCR beta chain was recorded in a study of blood T cell repertoires in COVID-19. Study background: Samples representing acute and convalescent COVID-19 were sourced from the United States, Italy and Spain.

The CDR3 covers 17 residues. The ends were cut back, 7 bases at V and 9 bases at J, with 25 bases in the middle. CDR1 and CDR2 (germline): SNHLY, FYNNEI. Assay used: immunoSEQ multiplex PCR; TCRdb lists only in-frame clones, some missing. The sample includes 200,000 to 300,000 clones, about 80% of them seen just once. The chain is built from TRBV2 and TRBJ1-6, with unresolved D. This TCR derives from a woman older than 75 with acute or convalescent COVID-19. Sequencing was performed on peripheral blood. CDR3 amino acids: CASNRYFEGYMISPLHF. The CDR3 DNA reads as TGTGCCAGCAACCGGTATTTCGAGGGATATATGATTTCACCCCTCCACTTT.